Below are 7 T cell receptor beta chains sequenced from a single sample in a study of shared clonotypes between healthy human individuals (dated by TCRdb to about 2020). Library creation used the immunoSEQ multiplex PCR assay. Sourced from immuneACCESS, this table was stored by TCRdb with only in-frame sequences that have V and J called. A share of the clones is absent; for the studies checked, an unresolved V gene accounts for under half, and the remainder has no known explanation. Counted in this sample were 2 million to 2.5 million clones; around 95% of them appeared once. The ten largest clonotypes hold 0.13% of the sample. Sequenced material: naive CD4+ T cells sorted from blood. The cell subset or site label on this specimen signifies: CD45RA+ positively selected. These receptors were obtained from a man aged 18-30 years in good health.

The V call is TRBV19, the J call TRBJ2-5; D ambiguous. V gave up 6 bases and J gave up 4 bases, with 15 bases separating them. The CDR3 has 14 amino acids. Germline assignment: CDR1 LNHDA and CDR2 SQIVND (reference sequence). In nucleotides, the CDR3 is TGTGCCAGTAGCACCACCACCTCGGGAGAGACCCAGTACTTC. Its translation: CASSTTTSGETQYF.

This clone has just one count. In DNA, the CDR3 is TGTGCCAGCAGTGAACTGGACAAATCTTTCTTT. Translated, it gives CASSELDKSFF. This chain uses TRBV2 with TRBJ1-1, with D perhaps TRBD1 (5 bases). The V end was cut by 2 bases, the J end by 12 bases, with 10 bases between. Looked up from germline, CDR1 is SNHLY and CDR2 is FYNNEI. This CDR3 spans 11 amino acids.

The rearrangement joins TRBV30 to TRBJ2-3; possible D gene TRBD2, 6 bases. Germline loops: CDR1 GTSNPN, CDR2 SVGIG (reference sequence). The germline V and J ends were trimmed by 4 bases and 4 bases, with 9 bases remaining between them. CDR3 length: 12 residues. The chain's CDR3 is CAWTTGADTQYF. In DNA, the CDR3 is TGTGCCTGGACAACGGGGGCAGATACGCAGTATTTT.

J is TRBJ2-5 and V is TRBV5-1; D is tentatively TRBD1 or TRBD2 (6 bases each). V was clipped by 5 bases and J by 3 bases, with 17 bases between them. There are 15 residues in the CDR3. In germline, CDR1 is SGHRS, CDR2 YFSETQ. The CDR3 nucleotides are TGCGCCAGCAGTTTCCCGGGGGCCCTAAAAGAGACCCAGTACTTC. Protein sequence: CASSFPGALKETQYF.

The chain joins TRBV7-9 to TRBJ2-2; D is unclear. This CDR3 has 16 residues. V gave up 5 bases and J gave up 3 bases, with 16 bases separating them. CDR1 is SEHNR and CDR2 is FQNEAQ in the germline V gene (reference sequence). The CDR3 here is CASSQILSEHTGELFF. The CDR3 region has the DNA TGTGCCAGCAGCCAAATCCTAAGCGAACACACCGGGGAGCTGTTTTTT.

The CDR3, as DNA: TGTGCCAGCAGCCCCCCCAGTAACTATGGCTACACCTTC. As protein: CASSPPSNYGYTF. This chain uses TRBV5-6 with TRBJ1-2; the D is unclear. The germline V gene has CDR1 SGHDT and CDR2 YYEEEE. The V and J ends lost 4 bases and 1 base respectively, with 8 bases between them. This CDR3 is 13 amino acids long.

V and J are TRBV9 and TRBJ2-7; TRBD1 matches 8 bases. V shed 4 bases and J 2 bases; nucleotides not matched to a gene: 11. The V gene's germline CDR1 is SGDLS and CDR2 YYNGEE. This CDR3 region has 16 residues. The CDR3 DNA reads TGTGCCAGCAGCTTCAACTCTGACAGGGGTCCCTACGAGCAGTACTTC. Translating gives CASSFNSDRGPYEQYF.